The 22 T cell receptor beta chains below all came from one sample that was sequenced in a study of radiation and T cells in renal cell carcinoma. Time point of the sample: blood 4 weeks post-SBRT, at nephrectomy. Documented treatment: 15 Gy SBRT to primary tumor, nephrectomy 4 weeks later. The protocol was immunoSEQ multiplex PCR, while the TCRdb copy is restricted to in-frame clones and leaves out a portion. The sample lists approximately 90,000 clones, roughly 80% occurring once. This specimen consisted of blood, obtained from a patient whose treatment included radiotherapy and nephrectomy. The receptors here all came from a man aged 45 to 65 with renal cell carcinoma.

The chain is built from TRBV19 and TRBJ1-5; TRBD1 agrees at 7 bases. The CDR3 has 13 residues. Germline assignment: CDR1 LNHDA and CDR2 SQIVND (reference sequence). Trimming cost V 6 bases and J 3 bases; bases outside gene matches: 2. The CDR3, as DNA: TGTGCCAGTAGACAGGGGTTCAATCAGCCCCAGCATTTT. Translating gives CASRQGFNQPQHF. Drawing the rest from reference TRBV19 and TRBJ1-5, the complete variable domain is DGGITQSPKYLFRKEGQNVTLSCEQNLNHDAMYWYRQDPGQGLRLIYYSQIVNDFQKGDIAEGYSVSREKKESFPLTVTSAQKNPTAFYLCASRQGFNQPQHFGDGTRLSIL.

CDR3 sequence reads: CASSGQSGVRETQYF. CDR3 nucleotide sequence: TGTGCCAGCAGTGGCCAGTCGGGGGTGCGAGAGACCCAGTACTTC. The gene calls are TRBV6-1 and TRBJ2-5; tentatively, D is TRBD2 (6 bases). Trimming cost V 4 bases and J 4 bases, with 16 bases left between them. Germline CDR1 MNHNS, CDR2 SASEGT. CDR3 length: 15 residues.

V is TRBV6-5 and J is TRBJ1-3; D gene unclear. There are 14 residues in the CDR3. CDR1 MNHEY and CDR2 SVGAGI come from the germline V gene. V lost 5 bases and J lost 2, with 10 bases in between. CDR3 sequence reads: CASSMVGTGNTIYF. CDR3 DNA: TGTGCCAGCAGTATGGTCGGGACTGGAAACACCATATATTTT.

The V gene is TRBV4-1, the J gene TRBJ2-5; D remains ambiguous. The germline gives CDR1 MGHRA, CDR2 YSYEKL. The CDR3 spans 16 residues. V was pared by 2 bases and J by 1 base, with 14 bases between. CDR3 region: CASSQNPTVVQETQYF. Written as DNA, the CDR3 is TGCGCCAGCAGCCAAAACCCCACAGTAGTCCAAGAGACCCAGTACTTC.

The rearrangement uses TRBV25-1 and TRBJ1-1; 7 positions match TRBD1. The germline gives CDR1 MGHDK, CDR2 SYGVNS. The CDR3 totals 18 residues. V lost 11 bases and J lost 1; bases outside the gene matches: 22. CDR3 in DNA: TGTGCCTCTCCTCGCAACGGATTCGAGGGGGCAAGGAACACTGAAGCTTTCTTT. Its translation: CASPRNGFEGARNTEAFF.

This chain connects TRBV9 to TRBJ2-2, with TRBD2 identical over 13 bases. The CDR3 runs 17 residues. Unmatched junction bases numbered 6, after V lost 4 bases and J lost 3 bases. The germline V gene encodes CDR1 SGDLS and CDR2 YYNGEE. As DNA, the CDR3 is TGTGCCAGCAGCCTCGGGACTAGCGGGGTCCACACCGGGGAGCTGTTTTTT. Encoded protein: CASSLGTSGVHTGELFF.

This chain links TRBV30 with TRBJ2-7; either TRBD1 or TRBD2 may supply D (6 bases each). The CDR3 is made up of 13 amino acids. V was shortened by 5 bases and J by 3 bases, with 14 bases between the two germline ends. Germline V gives CDR1 GTSNPN, CDR2 SVGIG (reference sequence). CDR3 sequence reads: CAWGNGGGYEQYF. The DNA for the CDR3 is TGTGCCTGGGGGAACGGGGGCGGCTACGAGCAGTACTTC.

V and J are TRBV5-4 and TRBJ2-7; possible D gene TRBD2, 5 bases. The length of the CDR3 is 13 residues. CDR1 and CDR2 (germline): SGHNT, YYREEE (reference sequence). Trimming took 4 bases from V and 1 from J, leaving 9 bases between them. The CDR3 spells CASSTRGSYEQYF. The CDR3 DNA reads TGTGCCAGCAGCACACGAGGGTCCTACGAGCAGTACTTC.

The chain joins TRBV11-2 to TRBJ2-2; possible D gene TRBD1, 6 bases. Per germline, CDR1 SGHAT and CDR2 FQNNGV. V lost 1 base, J lost 5 bases, and 17 bases lay in between. The CDR3 loop spans 17 amino acids. The CDR3 reads CASSLVAGTMSTGELFF. The CDR3 DNA reads as TGTGCCAGCAGCTTAGTTGCAGGGACAATGAGTACCGGGGAGCTGTTTTTT.

V gene TRBV2 combines with J gene TRBJ2-7; weak D call: TRBD2 (6 bases). Between the trimmed V and J ends, which lost 6 bases and 7 bases, there was a span of 16 bases. CDR1 and CDR2 (germline): SNHLY, FYNNEI. This CDR3 contains 13 residues. The CDR3 sequence: CASSGSGWGEQYF. CDR3 nucleotide sequence: TGTGCCAGCAGCGGTAGCGGATGGGGGGAGCAGTACTTC.

This clone was observed a few times. The gene calls are TRBV28 and TRBJ1-1; D is ambiguous. This CDR3 is built from 12 residues. V gave up 1 base and J gave up 8 bases, with 8 bases separating them. Germline V CDR1 and CDR2: MDHEN, SYDVKM. CDR3 DNA: TGTGCCAGCAGTTTATTAATGACGGAAGCTTTCTTT. Encoded protein: CASSLLMTEAFF.

In nucleotides, the CDR3 is TGTGCCAGTAGTATTGGGACAGGGCCCGAAAAACTGTTTTTT. Protein product: CASSIGTGPEKLFF. The rearrangement joins TRBV19 to TRBJ1-4; 9 bases agree with TRBD1. This CDR3 spans 14 amino acids. V shed 3 bases and J 8 bases; nucleotides not matched to a gene: 4. Germline V gene sequence: CDR1 LNHDA, CDR2 SQIVND (reference sequence).

The chain has TRBV29-1 and TRBJ2-1; 13 positions agree with TRBD2. V lost 7 bases to trimming and J lost 9 bases; unmatched junction nucleotides: 9. The CDR3 length is 14 residues. From germline, CDR1 is SQVTM and CDR2 ANQGSEA. The CDR3 region has the DNA TGCAGCGCCGCCCCGGGACTAGCGGGAAGTGAGCAGTTCTTC. Its translation: CSAAPGLAGSEQFF.

V is TRBV9 and J is TRBJ2-1; D not resolved. Trimming left V 4 bases short and J 8 bases short, with 19 bases between. Germline-derived CDR1 and CDR2 are SGDLS and YYNGEE. CDR3 length: 15 amino acids. The CDR3 coding sequence is TGTGCCAGCAGCTCAAGGCTTATGGGGTTTGATGAGCAGTTCTTC. Protein sequence: CASSSRLMGFDEQFF.

This clone showed up just once. This chain links TRBV27 with TRBJ2-5; a possible D gene is TRBD2 (7 bases). This CDR3 contains 14 residues. Per the germline V gene, CDR1 is MNHEY and CDR2 is SMNVEV (reference sequence). Trimming removed 8 bases at V and 4 bases at J, with 17 bases between. The CDR3 protein is CASSPGGGGETQYF. CDR3 DNA sequence: TGTGCCAGCTCCCCGGGCGGGGGCGGAGAGACCCAGTACTTC.

Here the CDR3 reads CASSFSDGFTEAFF. CDR3 DNA sequence: TGCGCCAGCAGCTTCTCAGACGGTTTCACTGAAGCTTTCTTT. V usage is TRBV5-1 and J usage is TRBJ1-1; D unresolved. CDR1 and CDR2 from the germline V gene are SGHRS and YFSETQ. V gave up 2 bases and J gave up 4 bases, with 12 bases separating them. This CDR3 has 14 amino acids.

This clone was observed once. This sequence joins TRBV2 and TRBJ2-1; maybe TRBD2 (6 bases). The CDR3 covers 14 residues. Germline V gene lookup returns CDR1 SNHLY and CDR2 FYNNEI. Trimming left V 6 bases short and J 8 bases short, with 17 bases between. The CDR3 region is CASSPELAIDEQFF. The CDR3 nucleotides read TGTGCCAGCAGCCCCGAACTAGCCATCGATGAGCAGTTCTTC.

Only one count was recorded for this clone. In DNA, the CDR3 is TGTGCCAGCAGCGTGTTGGGGAACTATGGCTACACCTTC. Protein sequence: CASSVLGNYGYTF. The rearrangement uses TRBV7-9 and TRBJ1-2; D gene unclear. Germline V gives CDR1 SEHNR, CDR2 FQNEAQ (reference sequence). V gave up 5 bases and J gave up 2 bases, with 9 bases separating them. The CDR3 has 13 amino acids.

This clone was counted between two and nine times. The chain carries TRBV9 and TRBJ1-4; possibly TRBD1 for D (6 bases). Germline-derived CDR1 and CDR2 are SGDLS and YYNGEE. V was pared by 4 bases and J by 5 bases, with 12 bases between. The CDR3 contains 14 residues. CDR3 DNA: TGTGCCAGCAGCACAGGGAGTTTCAATGAAAAACTGTTTTTT. It translates to CASSTGSFNEKLFF.

The chain is built from TRBV7-2 and TRBJ1-1; D is undetermined. Germline assignment: CDR1 SGHTA and CDR2 FQGNSA. Deletions cut 2 bases from V and 2 bases from J, with 6 bases between. The length of the CDR3 is 13 residues. In DNA form, the CDR3 reads TGTGCCAGCAGCTTAACAGTAAACACTGAAGCTTTCTTT. Protein: CASSLTVNTEAFF.

The rearrangement uses TRBV5-1 and TRBJ2-3, with 7 positions matching TRBD1. V lost 2 bases to trimming and J lost 4 bases; unmatched junction nucleotides: 16. There are 18 residues in the CDR3. The germline CDR1 and CDR2 sequences are SGHRS and YFSETQ. CDR3 amino acids: CASSLNFLRGLSADTQYF. The CDR3 DNA reads TGCGCCAGCAGCTTAAATTTTTTGAGGGGGCTGTCGGCAGATACGCAGTATTTT. Full variable domain (outside the CDR3, taken from reference TRBV5-1 and TRBJ2-3): KAGVTQTPRYLIKTRGQQVTLSCSPISGHRSVSWYQQTPGQGLQFLFEYFSETQRNKGNFPGRFSGRQFSNSRSEMNVSTLELGDSALYLCASSLNFLRGLSADTQYFGPGTRLTVL.

There are a few counts of this clone. The rearrangement joins TRBV10-2 to TRBJ1-5; D gene ambiguous. The CDR3 contains 14 residues. Trimming cost V 6 bases and J 7 bases, with 16 bases left between them. Germline assignment: CDR1 WSHSY and CDR2 SAAADI. The CDR3 region is CASRDPSPEQPQHF. CDR3 DNA sequence: TGCGCCAGCAGGGACCCATCCCCGGAGCAGCCCCAGCATTTT.